One T cell receptor beta chain is described in this entry. The antigen remains undetermined. Methods used by the authors: Only a few patient CD8+ clones above 1% matched published virus-specific TCRB sequences. TCRdb's table, derived via immunoSEQ multiplex PCR, lists solely in-frame clones and lacks some. V, J and clone size derive from that table, while D and trimming were established from the DNA sequence. Of about 14,000 clones listed, around 80% are singletons. This entry comes from a study of somatic mutations in cytotoxic T cells in rheumatoid arthritis. Study-wide background: Patient blood (less than 33 ml EDTA) was drawn right after diagnosis, before any treatment. The study's findings and limits: The modest underrepresentation of TRBV07 observed in rheumatoid arthritis patients was not subjected to multiple-comparison adjustment.

The length of the CDR3 is 16 residues. The sequencing sample was made of CD8+ T cells sorted from blood. The rearrangement joins TRBV21-1 to TRBJ1-5. TRBV21-1 is marked as a pseudogene. This sequence originates from an adult with rheumatoid arthritis. The CDR3 loop is CASSKSGARKEQPQHF. As DNA, the CDR3 is TGTGCCAGCAGCAAGTCGGGGGCGAGAAAAGAGCAGCCCCAGCATTTT.